The present T cell receptor beta chain was sequenced within a study of blood T cells in healthy people across ages. The CDR3 contains 15 residues. J lost 7 bases, V lost 1 base, and 9 bases had no gene match. The germline CDR1 and CDR2 sequences are SGHDT and YYEEEE. Together with a sample-barcoded 5' primer, a J-beta primer mix was included in a second PCR lasting about 7 to 12 cycles. One entry per CDR3 protein results from TCRdb running MiXCR on the 5' RACE reads. The sample carries hundreds of thousands of distinct CDR3 sequences, around three fifths recorded once. Study conclusions and caveats: TCR beta diversity correlated strongly with naive T cell percentage. Diversity was higher, and naive CD4+ cells more numerous, in long-lived donors than in aged donors. In older individuals, TCR beta diversity per million T cells was lower, falling roughly linearly with age.

Comments on this clonotype: What it recognizes is unknown.

The chain recombines TRBV5-6 with TRBJ2-7; 9 positions match TRBD2. The TCR comes from a man aged 35 to 55 in good health. Sequenced material: blood. This CDR3 reads CASSLSGLAGYEQYF. In DNA form, the CDR3 reads TGTGCCAGCAGCTTGTCGGGGCTAGCGGGATATGAGCAGTACTTC.